A selection of T cell receptor beta chains follows, all from one sample in a study of T cell repertoires in cytomegalovirus infection. TCRdb recomputed calls from the reads with MiXCR, one row per CDR3 protein. The sample includes over 150,000 distinct CDR3 sequences, about 15% of them seen just once. Sequencing was carried out using CD8+ T cells from PBMCs. The receptors shown here come from a human donor in good health (CMV status not recorded). Some clones in this sample may be carry-over from other donors' samples. Both conserved end residues are part of each CDR3. A D gene is named only where the DNA matches it firmly. Clone size is stated in some rows and not others, as once, few, many or a class when expanded.

.	TRBD1	TRBJ2-4	TRBV11-2	CASSLVRDRDIQYF	TGTGCCAGCAGCTTAGTCCGGGACAGGGACATTCAGTACTTC
.	.	TRBJ1-1	TRBV9	CASSAAGRFAEAFF	TGTGCCAGCAGCGCGGCCGGACGTTTTGCTGAAGCTTTCTTT
.	.	TRBJ1-3	TRBV12-3/TRBV12-4	CASSPTGITGNTIYF	TGTGCCAGCAGCCCTACAGGAATTACTGGAAACACCATATATTTT
few	.	TRBJ2-1	TRBV7-8	CASSLVSVSSYNEQFF	TGTGCCAGCAGCTTAGTAAGCGTCAGCTCCTACAATGAGCAGTTCTTC
.	TRBD2	TRBJ2-1	TRBV4-3	CASSQVATSGLSEQFF	TGCGCCAGCAGCCAAGTTGCCACTAGCGGCCTGAGTGAGCAGTTCTTC
few	TRBD2	TRBJ2-1	TRBV6-5	CASSSSLAAAYNEQFF	TGTGCCAGCAGTTCATCACTAGCGGCTGCCTACAATGAGCAGTTCTTC
few	.	TRBJ1-5	TRBV20-1	CSARPYRAPGGNQPQHF	TGCAGTGCTAGGCCTTACAGGGCCCCCGGCGGCAATCAGCCCCAGCATTTT
few	TRBD2	TRBJ2-7	TRBV4-2	CASSPLAGDPYEQYF	TGTGCCAGCAGCCCACTAGCGGGGGACCCCTACGAGCAGTACTTC
few	.	TRBJ2-3	TRBV7-2	CASSLGGAATDTQYF	TGTGCCAGCAGCTTAGGAGGGGCGGCCACAGATACGCAGTATTTT
few	.	TRBJ1-2	TRBV6-2/TRBV6-3	CASRGGPGYTF	TGTGCCAGCCGGGGGGGCCCTGGCTACACCTTC
few	.	TRBJ1-5	TRBV28	CASLPAGEGNQPQHF	TGTGCCAGCCTCCCCGCGGGGGAGGGAAATCAGCCCCAGCATTTT
few	.	TRBJ2-4	TRBV4-3	CASSQSGGGRGAPPVNIQYF	TGCGCCAGCAGCCAAAGTGGGGGCGGCCGGGGGGCGCCTCCCGTAAACATTCAGTACTTC
.	TRBD1	TRBJ1-5	TRBV20-1	CSAPGQGLGNQPQHF	TGCAGTGCACCGGGACAGGGGTTGGGAAATCAGCCCCAGCATTTT